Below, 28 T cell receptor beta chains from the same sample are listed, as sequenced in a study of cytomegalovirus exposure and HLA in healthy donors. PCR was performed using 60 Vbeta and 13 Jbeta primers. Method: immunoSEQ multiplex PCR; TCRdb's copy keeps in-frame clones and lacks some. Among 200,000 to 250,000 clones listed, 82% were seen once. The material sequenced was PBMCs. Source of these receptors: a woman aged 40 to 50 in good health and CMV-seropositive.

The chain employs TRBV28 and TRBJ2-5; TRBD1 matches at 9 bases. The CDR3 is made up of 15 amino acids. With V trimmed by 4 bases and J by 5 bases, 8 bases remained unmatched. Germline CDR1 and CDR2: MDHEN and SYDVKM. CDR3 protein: CASSSPGQGKETQYF. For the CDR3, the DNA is TGTGCCAGCAGTTCTCCGGGACAGGGAAAGGAGACCCAGTACTTC.

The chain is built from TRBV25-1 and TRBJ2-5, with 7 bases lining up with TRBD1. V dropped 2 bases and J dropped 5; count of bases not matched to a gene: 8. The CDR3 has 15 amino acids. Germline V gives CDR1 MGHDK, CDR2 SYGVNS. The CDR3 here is CASSEIYRGGETQYF. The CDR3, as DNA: TGTGCCAGCAGTGAAATATACAGGGGCGGGGAGACCCAGTACTTC.

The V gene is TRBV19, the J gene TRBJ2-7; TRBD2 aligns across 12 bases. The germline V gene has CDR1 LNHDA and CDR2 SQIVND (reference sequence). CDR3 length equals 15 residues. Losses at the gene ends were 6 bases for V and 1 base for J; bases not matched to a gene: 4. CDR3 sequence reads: CASRGLAGDSYEQYF. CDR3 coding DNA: TGTGCCAGTAGGGGACTAGCGGGTGATTCCTACGAGCAGTACTTC.

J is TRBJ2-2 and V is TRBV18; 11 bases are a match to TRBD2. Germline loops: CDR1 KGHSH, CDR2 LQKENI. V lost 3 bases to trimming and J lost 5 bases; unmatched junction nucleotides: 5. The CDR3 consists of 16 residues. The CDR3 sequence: CASSPILAGGTGELFF. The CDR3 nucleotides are TGTGCCAGCTCACCGATTTTAGCGGGAGGGACCGGGGAGCTGTTTTTT.

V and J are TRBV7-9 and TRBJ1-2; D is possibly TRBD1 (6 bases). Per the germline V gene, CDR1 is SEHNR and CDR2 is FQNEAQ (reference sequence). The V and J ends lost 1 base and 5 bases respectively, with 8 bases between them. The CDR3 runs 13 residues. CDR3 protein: CASSLGTEYGYTF. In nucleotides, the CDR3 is TGTGCCAGCAGCTTAGGGACAGAATATGGCTACACCTTC.

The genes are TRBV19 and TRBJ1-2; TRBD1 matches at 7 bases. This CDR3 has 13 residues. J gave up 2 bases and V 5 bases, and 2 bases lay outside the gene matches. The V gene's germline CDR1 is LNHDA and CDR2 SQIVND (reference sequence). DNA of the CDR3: TGTGCCAGTAGTTCGACAGGGAACTATGGCTACACCTTC. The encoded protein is CASSSTGNYGYTF. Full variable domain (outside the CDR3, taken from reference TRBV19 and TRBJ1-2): DGGITQSPKYLFRKEGQNVTLSCEQNLNHDAMYWYRQDPGQGLRLIYYSQIVNDFQKGDIAEGYSVSREKKESFPLTVTSAQKNPTAFYLCASSSTGNYGYTFGSGTRLTVV.

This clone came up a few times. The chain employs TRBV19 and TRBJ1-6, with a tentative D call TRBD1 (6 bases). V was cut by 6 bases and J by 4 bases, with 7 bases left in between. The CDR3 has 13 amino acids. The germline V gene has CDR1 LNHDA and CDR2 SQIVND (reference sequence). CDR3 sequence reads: CASSGQYNSPLHF. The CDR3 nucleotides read TGTGCCAGTAGCGGACAGTATAATTCACCCCTCCACTTT.

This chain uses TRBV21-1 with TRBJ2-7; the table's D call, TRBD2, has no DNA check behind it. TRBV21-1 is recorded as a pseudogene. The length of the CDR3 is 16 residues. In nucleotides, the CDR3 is TGTGCCAGCAGCAAAGCCAGGACTACCCGTCTCTACGAGCAGTACTTC. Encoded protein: CASSKARTTRLYEQYF.

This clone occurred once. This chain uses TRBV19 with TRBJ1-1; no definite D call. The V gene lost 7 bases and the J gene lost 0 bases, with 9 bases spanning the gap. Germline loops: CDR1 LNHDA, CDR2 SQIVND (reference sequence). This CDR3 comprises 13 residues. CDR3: CASISLMNTEAFF. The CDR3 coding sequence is TGTGCCAGTATTTCCCTTATGAACACTGAAGCTTTCTTT.

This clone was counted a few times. Here the CDR3 reads CASSLRTGGENYGYTF. The CDR3, as DNA: TGCGCCAGCAGCTTAAGGACAGGGGGCGAGAACTATGGCTACACCTTC. This rearrangement joins TRBV5-1 to TRBJ1-2; TRBD1 agrees at 11 bases. The germline V gene has CDR1 SGHRS and CDR2 YFSETQ. The CDR3 is 16 amino acids. Trimming cost V 2 bases and J 2 bases; bases outside gene matches: 5.

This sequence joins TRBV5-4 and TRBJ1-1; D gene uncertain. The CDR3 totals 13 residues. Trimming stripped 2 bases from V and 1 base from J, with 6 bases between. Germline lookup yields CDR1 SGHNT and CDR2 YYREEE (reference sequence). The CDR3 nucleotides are TGTGCCAGCAGCTTAGCACGGAACACTGAAGCTTTCTTT. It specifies CASSLARNTEAFF.

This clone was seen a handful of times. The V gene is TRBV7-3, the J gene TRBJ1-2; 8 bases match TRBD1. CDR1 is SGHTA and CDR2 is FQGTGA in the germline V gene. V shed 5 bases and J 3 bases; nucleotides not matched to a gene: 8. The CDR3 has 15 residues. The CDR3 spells CASSGEGQAHYGYTF. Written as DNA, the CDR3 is TGTGCCAGCAGCGGAGAGGGACAGGCCCACTATGGCTACACCTTC.

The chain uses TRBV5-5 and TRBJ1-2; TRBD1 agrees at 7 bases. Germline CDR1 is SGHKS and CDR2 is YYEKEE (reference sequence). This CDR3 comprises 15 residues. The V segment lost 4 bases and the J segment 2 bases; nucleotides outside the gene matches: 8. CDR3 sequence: CASSPTGAENYGYTF. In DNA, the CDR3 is TGTGCCAGCAGCCCTACAGGGGCGGAGAACTATGGCTACACCTTC.

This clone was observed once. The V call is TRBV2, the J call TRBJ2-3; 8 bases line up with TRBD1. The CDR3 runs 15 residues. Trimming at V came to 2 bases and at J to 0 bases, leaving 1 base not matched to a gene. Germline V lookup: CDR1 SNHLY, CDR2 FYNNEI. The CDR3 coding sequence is TGTGCCAGCAGTGAAAGACAGGGGAGCACAGATACGCAGTATTTT. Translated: CASSERQGSTDTQYF.

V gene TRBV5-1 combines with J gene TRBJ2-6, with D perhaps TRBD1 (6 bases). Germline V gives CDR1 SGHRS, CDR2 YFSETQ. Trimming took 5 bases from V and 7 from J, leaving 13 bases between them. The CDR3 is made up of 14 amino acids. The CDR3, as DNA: TGCGCCAGCAGAGACACAGGGTTAGCCAACGTCCTGACTTTC. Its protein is CASRDTGLANVLTF.

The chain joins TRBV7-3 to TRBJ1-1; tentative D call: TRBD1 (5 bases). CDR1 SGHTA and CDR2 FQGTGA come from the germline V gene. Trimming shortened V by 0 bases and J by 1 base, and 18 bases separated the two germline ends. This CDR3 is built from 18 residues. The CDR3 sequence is CASSLTSILGHPNTEAFF. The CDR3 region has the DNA TGTGCCAGCAGCTTAACGTCGATATTAGGACACCCGAACACTGAAGCTTTCTTT.

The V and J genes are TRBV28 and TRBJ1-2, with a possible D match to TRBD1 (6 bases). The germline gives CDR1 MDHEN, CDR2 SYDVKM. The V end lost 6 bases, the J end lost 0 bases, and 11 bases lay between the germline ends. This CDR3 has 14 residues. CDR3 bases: TGTGCCAGCAGCACAGGGTTGACTAACTATGGCTACACCTTC. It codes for CASSTGLTNYGYTF.

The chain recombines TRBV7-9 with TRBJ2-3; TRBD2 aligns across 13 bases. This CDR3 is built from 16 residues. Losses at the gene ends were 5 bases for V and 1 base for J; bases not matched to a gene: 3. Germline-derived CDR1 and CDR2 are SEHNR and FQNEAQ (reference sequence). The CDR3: CASSRGLAGGTDTQYF. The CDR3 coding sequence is TGTGCCAGCAGCCGCGGACTAGCGGGAGGCACAGATACGCAGTATTTT.

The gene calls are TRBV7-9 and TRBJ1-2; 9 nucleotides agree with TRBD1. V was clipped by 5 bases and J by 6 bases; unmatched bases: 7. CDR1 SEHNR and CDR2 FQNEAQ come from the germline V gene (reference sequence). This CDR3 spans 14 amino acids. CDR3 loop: CASSPPRDRDGYTF. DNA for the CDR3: TGTGCCAGCAGCCCTCCCCGGGACAGGGATGGCTACACCTTC.

The DNA of the CDR3 is TGCGCCAGCAGCTTGGAGCACCCTACTTATGGCTACACCTTC. Translated: CASSLEHPTYGYTF. The rearrangement joins TRBV5-1 to TRBJ1-2; D gene uncertain. CDR3 length: 14 residues. Germline loops: CDR1 SGHRS, CDR2 YFSETQ. V was pared by 0 bases and J by 5 bases, with 11 bases between. The full variable domain, in which reference TRBV5-1 and TRBJ1-2 provide the parts outside the CDR3, is KAGVTQTPRYLIKTRGQQVTLSCSPISGHRSVSWYQQTPGQGLQFLFEYFSETQRNKGNFPGRFSGRQFSNSRSEMNVSTLELGDSALYLCASSLEHPTYGYTFGSGTRLTVV.

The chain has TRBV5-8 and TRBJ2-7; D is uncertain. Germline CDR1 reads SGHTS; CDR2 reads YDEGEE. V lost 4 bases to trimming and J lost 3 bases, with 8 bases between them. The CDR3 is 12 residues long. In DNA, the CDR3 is TGTGCCAGCAGCCCGTCTCTCTACGAGCAGTACTTC. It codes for CASSPSLYEQYF.

CDR3 DNA: TGTGCCAGCTCACCACAATGGCACGGGTTCTCCTACAATGAGCAGTTCTTC. Protein sequence: CASSPQWHGFSYNEQFF. The V gene is TRBV18, the J gene TRBJ2-1; no clear D. Germline CDR1 is KGHSH and CDR2 is LQKENI. Trimming took off 1 base at V and 0 bases at J, with 13 bases between the two ends. CDR3 size: 17 residues.

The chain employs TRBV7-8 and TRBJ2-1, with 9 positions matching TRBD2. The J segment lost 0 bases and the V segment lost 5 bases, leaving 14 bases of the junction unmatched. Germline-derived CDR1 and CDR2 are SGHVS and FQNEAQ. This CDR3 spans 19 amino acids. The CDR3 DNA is TGTGCCAGCAGCCGAGATCGGCTAGCGGGAATGAGCTCCTACAATGAGCAGTTCTTC. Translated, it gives CASSRDRLAGMSSYNEQFF.

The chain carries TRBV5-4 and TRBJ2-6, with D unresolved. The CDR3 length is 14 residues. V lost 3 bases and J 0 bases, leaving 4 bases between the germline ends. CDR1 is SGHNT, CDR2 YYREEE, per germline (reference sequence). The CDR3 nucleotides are TGTGCCAGCAGCTCGTCCTCTGGGGCCAACGTCCTGACTTTC. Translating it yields CASSSSSGANVLTF. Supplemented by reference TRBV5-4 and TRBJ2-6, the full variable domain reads ETGVTQSPTHLIKTRGQQVTLRCSSQSGHNTVSWYQQALGQGPQFIFQYYREEENGRGNFPPRFSGLQFPNYSSELNVNALELDDSALYLCASSSSSGANVLTFGAGSRLTVL.

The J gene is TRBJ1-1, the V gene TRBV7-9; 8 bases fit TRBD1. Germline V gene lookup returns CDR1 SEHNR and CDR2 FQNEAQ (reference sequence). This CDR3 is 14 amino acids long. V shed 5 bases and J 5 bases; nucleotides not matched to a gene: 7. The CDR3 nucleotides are TGTGCCAGCAGCCTCCGGACAGGGCCGACTGAAGCTTTCTTT. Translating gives CASSLRTGPTEAFF.

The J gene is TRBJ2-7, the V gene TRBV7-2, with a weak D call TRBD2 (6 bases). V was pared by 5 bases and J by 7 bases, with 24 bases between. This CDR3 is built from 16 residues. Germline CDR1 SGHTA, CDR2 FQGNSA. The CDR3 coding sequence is TGTGCCAGCAGCCCCCAGGAGGGGCCAACTCGGTGGGAGCAGTACTTC. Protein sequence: CASSPQEGPTRWEQYF.

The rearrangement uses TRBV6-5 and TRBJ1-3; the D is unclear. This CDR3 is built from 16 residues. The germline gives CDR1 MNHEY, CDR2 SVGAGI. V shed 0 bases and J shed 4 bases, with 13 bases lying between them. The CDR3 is CASSYSSAYSGNTIYF. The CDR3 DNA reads TGTGCCAGCAGTTACTCGAGCGCGTATTCGGGAAACACCATATATTTT.

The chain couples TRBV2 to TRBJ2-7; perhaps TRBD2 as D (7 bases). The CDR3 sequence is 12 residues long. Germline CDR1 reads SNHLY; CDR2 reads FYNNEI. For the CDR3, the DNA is TGTGCATCTGTGGCGGGGGCGGTCGAGCAGTACTTC. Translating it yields CASVAGAVEQYF.